Listed below are T cell receptor beta chains from one sample, sequenced in a study of blood T cell repertoires in COVID-19. Profiled with immunoSEQ multiplex PCR; TCRdb holds only in-frame clones, not every one. Of under 150,000 clones in the sample, approximately 87% are singletons; the top ten hold 3% to 4.5%. Sequencing input: PBMCs or T cells enriched from blood (not recorded which). The receptors derive from a man aged 45 to 65 in a cohort exposed to, infected with or recovered from COVID-19 (not recorded which). The CDR3 runs from the conserved cysteine through the conserved F or W. Fields, in order: V gene, D gene, J gene, clone size, CDR3 protein, CDR3 DNA. D genes are given only for firm matches. Clone size appears in some rows only: once, few, many, or a class for an expanded clone.

>TRBV3-1/TRBV3-2|TRBD2|TRBJ2-1|NA
CASSQRGGNEQFF
TGTGCCAGCAGCCAGCGGGGGGGCAATGAGCAGTTCTTC
>TRBV5-4|TRBD1|TRBJ2-3|NA
CASSRGQGDPDTQYF
TGTGCCAGCAGCAGGGGACAGGGCGACCCAGATACGCAGTATTTT
>TRBV19|TRBD2|TRBJ2-3|NA
CASTSLAGTQYF
TGTGCCAGTACCTCACTAGCGGGTACGCAGTATTTT
>TRBV3-1/TRBV3-2|NA|TRBJ2-1|NA
CASSLGAPREQFF
TGTGCCAGCAGCCTAGGGGCCCCAAGGGAGCAGTTCTTC
>TRBV7-9|NA|TRBJ1-1|NA
CASRGGDTEAFF
TGTGCCAGCCGGGGGGGTGACACTGAAGCTTTCTTT
>TRBV5-4|TRBD1|TRBJ1-4|NA
CASRTGRNEKLFF
TGTGCCAGCAGGACAGGGAGGAATGAAAAACTGTTTTTT
>TRBV19|NA|TRBJ1-2|once
CASSITSVYTF
TGTGCCAGTAGTATCACGAGCGTCTACACCTTC
>TRBV19|TRBD1|TRBJ2-7|NA
CASSTGTDTYEQYF
TGTGCCAGTAGTACCGGGACAGATACCTACGAGCAGTACTTC
>TRBV6-2/TRBV6-3|NA|TRBJ1-2|NA
CASSYGGRLPDNYGYTF
TGTGCCAGCAGTTACGGGGGCAGGCTTCCTGACAACTATGGCTACACCTTC
>TRBV19|NA|TRBJ2-2|NA
CASSIGLTGSGELFF
TGTGCCAGTAGTATAGGCCTCACAGGGTCCGGGGAGCTGTTTTTT
>TRBV6-2/TRBV6-3|TRBD1|TRBJ2-7|few
CASSTGQSSYEQYF
TGTGCCAGCAGTACGGGACAGTCCAGCTACGAGCAGTACTTC
>TRBV7-8|TRBD1|TRBJ1-2|NA
CASSRDRTYGYTF
TGTGCCAGCAGCCGGGACAGGACCTATGGCTACACCTTC
>TRBV30|NA|TRBJ1-5|NA
CAWTGNSNQPQHF
TGTGCCTGGACGGGAAATAGCAATCAGCCCCAGCATTTT
>TRBV6-2/TRBV6-3|NA|TRBJ1-5|NA
CASSYSTHSLNQPQHF
TGTGCCAGCAGTTACTCTACGCACAGCCTCAATCAGCCCCAGCATTTT
>TRBV5-6|TRBD2|TRBJ2-7|NA
CASISREAYEQYF
TGTGCCAGCATTTCGCGGGAGGCCTACGAGCAGTACTTC
>TRBV12-2|NA|TRBJ2-7|NA
CASRLDILLAGEVEQYF
TGTGCAAGTCGCTTAGACATCCTCCTAGCGGGAGAGGTCGAGCAGTACTTC
>TRBV19|NA|TRBJ2-7|NA
CASSIGLVTYEQYF
TGTGCCAGTAGTATAGGACTAGTAACGTACGAGCAGTACTTC
>TRBV30|NA|TRBJ1-4|once
CAWNSPGHLNEKLFF
TGTGCCTGGAATTCCCCGGGACACCTTAATGAAAAACTGTTTTTT
>TRBV7-2|NA|TRBJ1-4|NA
CASSSNRAANEKLFF
TGTGCCAGCAGCTCCAACAGGGCCGCTAATGAAAAACTGTTTTTT
>TRBV7-8|TRBD1|TRBJ2-1|NA
CASSSAGTAYNEQFF
TGTGCCAGCAGCTCGGCCGGGACAGCATACAATGAGCAGTTCTTC
>TRBV19|NA|TRBJ1-2|NA
CAIAGAAYGYTF
TGTGCCATCGCAGGGGCGGCCTATGGCTACACCTTC
>TRBV28|TRBD2|TRBJ2-7|NA
CASSSPRASGRRSYEQYF
TGTGCCAGCAGTTCCCCTCGGGCTAGCGGGAGACGCTCCTACGAGCAGTACTTC
>TRBV12-3/TRBV12-4|NA|TRBJ2-1|once
CASSKLAYNEQFF
TGTGCCAGCAGCAAACTAGCCTACAATGAGCAGTTCTTC
>TRBV6-1|TRBD1|TRBJ1-5|NA
CASSEGQGNQPQHF
TGTGCCAGCAGTGAGGGACAGGGAAATCAGCCCCAGCATTTT
>TRBV15|NA|TRBJ2-7|NA
CATSREREPTYEQYF
TGTGCCACCAGCAGAGAACGGGAGCCAACCTACGAGCAGTACTTC